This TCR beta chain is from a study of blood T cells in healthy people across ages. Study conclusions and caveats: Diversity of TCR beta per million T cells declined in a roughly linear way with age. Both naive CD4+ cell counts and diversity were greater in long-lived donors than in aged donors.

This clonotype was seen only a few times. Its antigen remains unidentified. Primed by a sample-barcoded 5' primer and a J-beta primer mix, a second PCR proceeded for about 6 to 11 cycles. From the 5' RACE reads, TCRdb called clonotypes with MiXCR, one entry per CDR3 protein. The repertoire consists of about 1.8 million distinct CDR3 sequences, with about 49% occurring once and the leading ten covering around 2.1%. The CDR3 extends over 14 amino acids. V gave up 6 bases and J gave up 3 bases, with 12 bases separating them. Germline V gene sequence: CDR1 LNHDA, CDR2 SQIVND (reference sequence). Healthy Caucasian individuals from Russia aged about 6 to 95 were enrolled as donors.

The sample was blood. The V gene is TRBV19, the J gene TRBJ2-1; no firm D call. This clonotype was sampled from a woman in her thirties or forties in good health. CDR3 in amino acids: CASSLEVLYNEQFF. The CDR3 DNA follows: TGTGCCAGTAGCTTGGAAGTACTCTACAATGAGCAGTTCTTC.